These 24 T cell receptor beta chains originate from one sample sequenced in a study of T cell responses to AZD1222 COVID-19 vaccine. Sequencing was performed with immunoSEQ multiplex PCR; in TCRdb, only in-frame clones are kept and a portion is missing. The table includes about 120,000 clones, 85% to 90% detected once. The specimen comprised peripheral blood, sampled on day 0 of AZD1222 vaccination. These receptors were taken from an adult in good health.

V usage is TRBV7-2 and J usage is TRBJ1-1, with D perhaps TRBD1 (5 bases). In germline, CDR1 is SGHTA, CDR2 FQGNSA. The CDR3 has 15 residues. V was shortened by 5 bases and J by 1 base, with 14 bases between the two germline ends. In DNA, the CDR3 is TGTGCCAGCAGCGGTGGGGCAGCCGGGAACACTGAAGCTTTCTTT. Translation gives CASSGGAAGNTEAFF.

This clone was observed a handful of times. The genes are TRBV7-8 and TRBJ1-6; D is uncertain. Germline CDR1 is SGHVS and CDR2 is FQNEAQ. The V end lost 5 bases, the J end lost 11 bases, and 13 bases lay between the germline ends. The CDR3 has 13 amino acids. CDR3 loop: CASSRAGGTPLHF. The CDR3 DNA reads as TGTGCCAGCAGCCGGGCAGGAGGCACACCCCTCCACTTT.

This rearrangement joins TRBV6-6 to TRBJ1-4, with a possible D match to TRBD1 (5 bases). CDR3 length: 17 amino acids. Looked up from germline, CDR1 is MNHNY and CDR2 is SVGAGI (reference sequence). Trimming left V 5 bases short and J 3 bases short, with 19 bases between. The CDR3 region is CASSPSPGTRPNEKLFF. CDR3 sequence (DNA): TGTGCCAGCAGTCCCAGCCCAGGGACGCGACCTAATGAAAAACTGTTTTTT.

This clone was seen a few times. CDR3 bases: TGTGCCAGCAGCTTAGAGCGGAATACGCAGTATTTT. This sequence encodes CASSLERNTQYF. V and J are TRBV7-2 and TRBJ2-3; D perhaps matches TRBD2 (5 bases). The CDR3 length is 12 residues. Germline V gene data show CDR1 as SGHTA and CDR2 as FQGNSA. Trimming took 1 base from V and 7 from J, leaving 6 bases between them.

The V call is TRBV6-5, the J call TRBJ1-1; D may be TRBD1 (6 bases). In germline, CDR1 is MNHEY, CDR2 SVGAGI. The V end lost 5 bases, the J end lost 8 bases, and 12 bases lay between the germline ends. This CDR3 contains 12 residues. For the CDR3, the DNA is TGTGCCAGCAGTCTTCAGGGGCTCGAAGCTTTCTTT. Its translation is CASSLQGLEAFF.

The chain links TRBV29-1 to TRBJ1-2; D is undetermined. Deletions cut 4 bases from V and 8 bases from J, with 14 bases between. Germline V gene sequence: CDR1 SQVTM, CDR2 ANQGSEA. CDR3 length equals 12 residues. The CDR3 DNA reads TGCAGCGTTGGGTTCAGCCTGCGGGGCTACACCTTC. Protein product: CSVGFSLRGYTF.

The rearrangement links TRBV5-6 to TRBJ1-4, with D maybe TRBD1 (5 bases). CDR3 length: 14 residues. The V and J ends lost 5 bases and 3 bases respectively, with 11 bases between them. Germline CDR1 reads SGHDT; CDR2 reads YYEEEE. The CDR3 bases are TGTGCCAGCAGGTTTGGGACCGCTAATGAAAAACTGTTTTTT. It translates to CASRFGTANEKLFF.

This sequence joins TRBV2 and TRBJ2-2, with D unresolved. The germline gives CDR1 SNHLY, CDR2 FYNNEI. With 1 base removed from V and 3 bases from J, the gap between germline ends came to 9 bases. The CDR3 covers 15 residues. The CDR3 sequence: CASSEVSKYTGELFF. The CDR3 DNA sequence: TGTGCCAGCAGTGAAGTCTCCAAGTACACCGGGGAGCTGTTTTTT.

This chain joins TRBV5-5 and TRBJ1-5, with D perhaps TRBD1 (5 bases). CDR1 and CDR2 (germline): SGHKS, YYEKEE (reference sequence). V was shortened by 7 bases and J by 5 bases, with 19 bases between the two germline ends. CDR3 size: 15 residues. CDR3 residues: CASRGESATDQPQHF. The CDR3 DNA follows: TGTGCCAGCCGGGGGGAGTCGGCTACAGATCAGCCCCAGCATTTT.

The count of this clone is one. The chain uses TRBV12-3 or TRBV12-4 and TRBJ1-2, with TRBD1 as a possible D gene (6 bases). V lost 3 bases and J lost 8, with 13 bases in between. There are 13 residues in the CDR3. The CDR3 nucleotides read TGTGCCAGCAGTTTTAACGGGGGCGGGGGCTACACCTTC. It codes for CASSFNGGGGYTF.

The table lists this clone with a few counts. The chain employs TRBV20-1 and TRBJ1-2; D gene uncertain. Trimming left V 3 bases short and J 4 bases short, with 9 bases between. Germline loops: CDR1 DFQATT, CDR2 SNEGSKA (reference sequence). The CDR3 is 12 amino acids. The chain's CDR3 is CSASWQLYGYTF. Here the CDR3 DNA reads TGCAGTGCTAGTTGGCAGCTCTATGGCTACACCTTC.

The CDR3 DNA reads as TGTGCCAGCAGCCCTCAGCAGGGGGGCACAGATACGCAGTATTTT. Translating it yields CASSPQQGGTDTQYF. The V and J genes are TRBV7-9 and TRBJ2-3; 7 bases line up with TRBD1. CDR3 length: 15 residues. Trimming took 5 bases from V and 1 from J; bases not matched to a gene: 6. The V gene's germline CDR1 is SEHNR and CDR2 FQNEAQ (reference sequence).

The chain couples TRBV5-4 to TRBJ2-6; D ambiguous. Between the trimmed V and J ends, which lost 4 bases and 4 bases, there was a span of 18 bases. This CDR3 region has 17 residues. CDR1 is SGHNT, CDR2 YYREEE, per germline (reference sequence). The CDR3 DNA reads as TGTGCCAGCAGCATGGAAAGAGGTCGTCTAGGGGCCAACGTCCTGACTTTC. This encodes CASSMERGRLGANVLTF.

About this clone itself: Other DNA sequences of this sample code for an identical CDR3. The V call is TRBV12-3 or TRBV12-4, the J call TRBJ1-5; 7 bases line up with TRBD1. This CDR3 comprises 12 residues. J lost 7 bases, V lost 6 bases, and 3 bases had no gene match. DNA for the CDR3: TGTGCCAGCAGAACAGGGGTACAGCCCCAGCATTTT. Protein product: CASRTGVQPQHF.

The rearrangement joins TRBV18 to TRBJ1-4; tentatively, D is TRBD1 (6 bases). Germline CDR1 KGHSH, CDR2 LQKENI. Trimming stripped 3 bases from V and 5 bases from J, with 7 bases between. The CDR3 covers 13 residues. CDR3 protein: CASSPDRNEKLFF. The CDR3 region has the DNA TGTGCCAGCTCACCTGACAGGAATGAAAAACTGTTTTTT.

The CDR3 spells CSVESGTGNTIYF. The CDR3 coding sequence is TGCAGCGTTGAATCAGGTACCGGAAACACCATATATTTT. The rearrangement links TRBV29-1 to TRBJ1-3; D gene ambiguous. Germline V gives CDR1 SQVTM, CDR2 ANQGSEA. V lost 2 bases and J lost 4, with 9 bases in between. The length of the CDR3 is 13 residues.

Turning to this clone: The same CDR3 can be traced to other DNA sequences in this sample. The CDR3 coding sequence is TGTGCCACCAGTGACCACTATGGCTACACCTTC. Amino acids: CATSDHYGYTF. This sequence joins TRBV24-1 and TRBJ1-2; D is unclear. The CDR3 covers 11 residues. Between the trimmed V and J ends, which lost 4 bases and 3 bases, there was a span of 2 bases. CDR1 and CDR2 (germline): KGHDR, SFDVKD.

The chain has TRBV14 and TRBJ1-3; perhaps TRBD1 as D (5 bases). The CDR3 totals 15 residues. Trimming cost V 1 base and J 4 bases, with 11 bases left between them. Germline values: CDR1 SGHDN, CDR2 FVKESK. The CDR3 DNA sequence: TGTGCCAGCAGCCAAGGATTTGCAGGGGGAAACACCATATATTTT. Translation gives CASSQGFAGGNTIYF.

Here the CDR3 DNA reads TGCAGCGTTGCAGGGGGCGGAAACACCATATATTTT. Translating it yields CSVAGGGNTIYF. The chain uses TRBV29-1 and TRBJ1-3; TRBD1 matches 8 bases. CDR3 length: 12 amino acids. V trimming: 4 bases; J trimming: 4 bases; junction bases outside the gene matches: 0. Germline values: CDR1 SQVTM, CDR2 ANQGSEA.

This rearrangement joins TRBV24-1 to TRBJ1-5; D unclear. V lost 6 bases to trimming and J lost 2 bases, with 4 bases between them. Germline loops: CDR1 KGHDR, CDR2 SFDVKD. CDR3 length: 12 amino acids. CDR3 sequence: CATSLGNQPQHF. In DNA form, the CDR3 reads TGTGCCACCAGTTTAGGCAATCAGCCCCAGCATTTT.

Points on this clone: At one end, the junction sequence differs from germline, possibly due to a read error. The CDR3 DNA sequence: TGTGCCAGCAGCCGACATGGGACAGACCTCCGTTTC. Its translation is CASSRHGTDLRF. The rearrangement joins TRBV11-3 to TRBJ1-2, with 7 bases aligning to TRBD1. This CDR3 region has 12 residues. CDR1 is SGHNT, CDR2 YENEEA, per germline.

This clone was found once. V is TRBV5-8 and J is TRBJ1-5; 9 bases match TRBD1. Germline values: CDR1 SGHTS, CDR2 YDEGEE. The V segment lost 1 base and the J segment 7 bases; nucleotides outside the gene matches: 6. The CDR3 spans 15 residues. The CDR3 coding sequence is TGTGCCAGCAGCTTGTTGGGACAGGGCGCCCAGCCCCAGCATTTT. Residues: CASSLLGQGAQPQHF.

This CDR3 is CASSLADRAHEQYF. CDR3 sequence (DNA): TGCGCCAGCAGCTTGGCCGACAGGGCCCACGAGCAGTACTTC. The chain has TRBV5-1 and TRBJ2-7; 7 nucleotides line up with TRBD1. CDR1 is SGHRS and CDR2 is YFSETQ in the germline V gene. V shed 0 bases and J 5 bases; nucleotides not matched to a gene: 5. This CDR3 spans 14 amino acids. Drawing the rest from reference TRBV5-1 and TRBJ2-7, the complete variable domain is KAGVTQTPRYLIKTRGQQVTLSCSPISGHRSVSWYQQTPGQGLQFLFEYFSETQRNKGNFPGRFSGRQFSNSRSEMNVSTLELGDSALYLCASSLADRAHEQYFGPGTRLTVT.

V and J are TRBV6-5 and TRBJ1-4; D is undetermined. The CDR3 consists of 14 residues. The V gene lost 2 bases and the J gene lost 1 base, with 5 bases spanning the gap. Germline V gene lookup returns CDR1 MNHEY and CDR2 SVGAGI. The DNA for the CDR3 is TGTGCCAGCAGTTACGCCGTAACTAATGAAAAACTGTTTTTT. It is translated as CASSYAVTNEKLFF.